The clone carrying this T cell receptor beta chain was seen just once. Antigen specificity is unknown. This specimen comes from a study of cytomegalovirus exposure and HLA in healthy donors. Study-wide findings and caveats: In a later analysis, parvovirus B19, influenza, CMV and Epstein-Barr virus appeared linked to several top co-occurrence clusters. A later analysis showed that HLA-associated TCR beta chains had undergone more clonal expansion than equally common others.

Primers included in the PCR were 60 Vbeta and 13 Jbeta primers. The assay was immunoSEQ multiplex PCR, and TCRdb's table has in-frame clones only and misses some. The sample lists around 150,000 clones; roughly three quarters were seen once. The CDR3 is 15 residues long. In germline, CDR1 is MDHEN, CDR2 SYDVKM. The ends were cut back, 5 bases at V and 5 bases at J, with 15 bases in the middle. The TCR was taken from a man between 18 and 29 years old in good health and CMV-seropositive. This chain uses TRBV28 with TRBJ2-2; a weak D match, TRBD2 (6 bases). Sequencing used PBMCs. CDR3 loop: CASSTLGGGTGELFF. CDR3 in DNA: TGTGCCAGCAGTACACTTGGGGGAGGAACCGGGGAGCTGTTTTTT.